Presented here are 10 T cell receptor beta chains from one specimen sequenced in a study of blood T cell repertoires in COVID-19. The method was immunoSEQ multiplex PCR; TCRdb's version includes in-frame clones alone and lacks a portion of them. The sample includes 200,000 to 300,000 clones, 83% of them seen just once. Sequencing was carried out using PBMCs or T cells enriched from blood (not recorded which). The receptors stem from a woman in her forties who had been exposed to COVID-19.

The CDR3 coding sequence is TGTGCCAGCAGCTTAAGGGACAGGGGATATGGCTACACCTTC. As protein: CASSLRDRGYGYTF. The genes are TRBV11-2 and TRBJ1-2; 10 bases agree with TRBD1. J gave up 5 bases and V 2 bases, and 2 bases lay outside the gene matches. CDR3 size: 14 residues. The V gene's germline CDR1 is SGHAT and CDR2 FQNNGV.

This chain links TRBV5-1 with TRBJ2-3; tentatively, D is TRBD1 (6 bases). Germline values: CDR1 SGHRS, CDR2 YFSETQ. Trimming cost V 4 bases and J 6 bases, with 18 bases left between them. This CDR3 is 15 amino acids long. CDR3 DNA sequence: TGCGCCAGCAGCGTTAGACAGGACGCCGGGGATACGCAGTATTTT. Its protein product is CASSVRQDAGDTQYF.

V and J are TRBV12-3 or TRBV12-4 and TRBJ1-6; possible D gene TRBD1, 5 bases. Deletions cut 3 bases from V and 8 bases from J, with 8 bases between. This CDR3 contains 13 residues. The CDR3 DNA sequence: TGTGCCAGCAGTTTTAAAGGGGATTCACCCCTCCACTTT. This encodes CASSFKGDSPLHF.

The chain couples TRBV3-1 (or the pseudogene TRBV3-2) to TRBJ1-5, with D unresolved. The ends were cut back, 3 bases at V and 7 bases at J, with 16 bases in the middle. The germline gives CDR1 LGHDT, CDR2 YNNKEL (reference sequence). The CDR3 spans 15 residues. CDR3 sequence: CASSQGGSGHQPQHF. The CDR3 bases are TGTGCCAGCAGCCAGGGCGGCAGCGGGCACCAGCCCCAGCATTTT.

The chain links TRBV7-2 to TRBJ1-6, with 12 positions matching TRBD1. The CDR3 has 17 amino acids. V dropped 7 bases and J dropped 6; count of bases not matched to a gene: 10. The germline gives CDR1 SGHTA, CDR2 FQGNSA. Here the CDR3 DNA reads TGTGCCAGCACCCACTCCGGGACAGGGGGCCTTAATTCACCCCTCCACTTT. Translation gives CASTHSGTGGLNSPLHF.

V is TRBV7-3 and J is TRBJ1-3; a weak D match, TRBD1 (5 bases). The V end was cut by 5 bases, the J end by 3 bases, with 8 bases between. This CDR3 comprises 13 residues. The germline CDR1 and CDR2 sequences are SGHTA and FQGTGA. The CDR3 bases are TGTGCCAGCAGCGCCGGGGGTGGAAACACCATATATTTT. Translating gives CASSAGGGNTIYF.

The V and J genes are TRBV18 and TRBJ1-5, with TRBD1 as a possible D gene (5 bases). The CDR3 consists of 16 residues. The germline gives CDR1 KGHSH, CDR2 LQKENI. Trimming took off 1 base at V and 6 bases at J, with 16 bases between the two ends. CDR3 protein: CASSPRVGGPSQPQHF. The CDR3 nucleotides read TGTGCCAGCTCACCACGGGTGGGGGGACCCAGTCAGCCCCAGCATTTT.

This clone was seen once. This sequence joins TRBV15 and TRBJ1-5, with D possibly being TRBD1 (6 bases). Germline V CDR1 and CDR2: LNHNV, YYDKDF (reference sequence). V was trimmed by 2 bases and J by 5 bases, leaving 13 bases between them. The CDR3 totals 15 residues. The CDR3 sequence: CATSRTTGFDQPQHF. CDR3 sequence (DNA): TGTGCCACCAGCAGAACCACAGGGTTTGATCAGCCCCAGCATTTT. The variable domain in full, with the rest retrieved from reference TRBV15 and TRBJ1-5, is DAMVIQNPRYQVTQFGKPVTLSCSQTLNHNVMYWYQQKSSQAPKLLFHYYDKDFNNEADTPDNFQSRRPNTSFCFLDIRSPGLGDTAMYLCATSRTTGFDQPQHFGDGTRLSIL.

V usage is TRBV12-5 and J usage is TRBJ1-5; weak D call: TRBD1 (5 bases). Germline V CDR1 and CDR2: LGHNT, FRNRAP. This CDR3 has 14 amino acids. V lost 2 bases and J 1 base, leaving 6 bases between the germline ends. This CDR3 is CASGLRGSNQPQHF. DNA of the CDR3: TGTGCTAGTGGTTTGCGGGGGAGCAATCAGCCCCAGCATTTT.

This chain joins TRBV28 and TRBJ1-2, with 7 bases lining up with TRBD1. Germline CDR1 and CDR2: MDHEN and SYDVKM. With V trimmed by 5 bases and J by 8 bases, 8 bases remained unmatched. The CDR3 length is 13 residues. The DNA of the CDR3 is TGTGCCAGCAGTCCCACCGACAGGGACGGCTACACCTTC. Translation gives CASSPTDRDGYTF.